A single sample gave rise to the 19 T cell receptor beta chains below, sequenced in a study of shared clonotypes between healthy human individuals. Profiling relied on immunoSEQ multiplex PCR, and the TCRdb table lists in-frame clones only, not all of them. The sample holds 2 million to 3 million clones, around 90% seen once. Sequencing input: naive CD4+ T cells sorted from blood. The subset was: CD45RA+ positively selected. These receptors all stem from a man in his late teens or twenties in good health.

The table lists this clone with a count of one. CDR3 DNA sequence: TGTGCCAGCAGCCTTAGCTCTGGGGCCAACGTCCTGACTTTC. Residues: CASSLSSGANVLTF. The chain recombines TRBV9 with TRBJ2-6; no clear D. The ends were cut back, 4 bases at V and 0 bases at J, with 5 bases in the middle. The length of the CDR3 is 14 residues. Germline-derived CDR1 and CDR2 are SGDLS and YYNGEE.

This chain connects TRBV6-5 to TRBJ1-5; tentatively, D is TRBD1 (6 bases). The germline gives CDR1 MNHEY, CDR2 SVGAGI. This CDR3 comprises 14 residues. Trimming took 6 bases from V and 6 from J, leaving 15 bases between them. CDR3 sequence reads: CASREQGFSQPQHF. For the CDR3, the DNA is TGTGCCAGCAGGGAACAGGGATTTAGTCAGCCCCAGCATTTT.

As regards this clone: In the same sample, other DNA sequences code for this CDR3. This rearrangement joins TRBV7-9 to TRBJ2-7, with D unresolved. This CDR3 has 12 amino acids. The germline V gene has CDR1 SEHNR and CDR2 FQNEAQ (reference sequence). Trimming removed 4 bases at V and 2 bases at J, with 6 bases between. The CDR3 nucleotides are TGTGCCAGCAGCTCAGAAGCCTACGAGCAGTACTTC. It yields the protein CASSSEAYEQYF. The complete variable domain, with remaining parts taken from reference TRBV7-9 and TRBJ2-7, reads DTGVSQNPRHKITKRGQNVTFRCDPISEHNRLYWYRQTLGQGPEFLTYFQNEAQLEKSRLLSDRFSAERPKGSFSTLEIQRTEQGDSAMYLCASSSEAYEQYFGPGTRLTVT.

About this clone itself: Other DNA sequences from this sample encode an identical CDR3 as well. The chain employs TRBV6-1 and TRBJ1-4, with a weak D call TRBD1 (6 bases). CDR3 length equals 14 residues. Germline V CDR1 and CDR2: MNHNS, SASEGT. The ends were cut back, 3 bases at V and 7 bases at J, with 12 bases in the middle. Here the CDR3 DNA reads TGTGCCAGCAGTGACGGGGGCTTAGGTGAAAAACTGTTTTTT. Its protein is CASSDGGLGEKLFF.

J is TRBJ2-7 and V is TRBV7-8, with 8 positions matching TRBD2. The trim removed 5 bases at V and 4 bases at J, leaving 13 bases unmatched. CDR1 and CDR2 from the germline V gene are SGHVS and FQNEAQ. This CDR3 has 16 residues. The CDR3 here is CASSQPLAEGWYEQYF. CDR3 coding DNA: TGTGCCAGCAGCCAACCACTAGCGGAGGGATGGTACGAGCAGTACTTC.

The CDR3 DNA reads TGTGCCACCCGAAACCCCAGGGCGGCGGATGAAAAACTGTTTTTT. It encodes CATRNPRAADEKLFF. The chain has TRBV19 and TRBJ1-4, with D possibly TRBD1 on 5 matching bases. Germline V gene data show CDR1 as LNHDA and CDR2 as SQIVND (reference sequence). Trimming stripped 10 bases from V and 6 bases from J, with 21 bases between. CDR3 length equals 15 residues. Variable domain in full (rest from reference TRBV19 and TRBJ1-4): DGGITQSPKYLFRKEGQNVTLSCEQNLNHDAMYWYRQDPGQGLRLIYYSQIVNDFQKGDIAEGYSVSREKKESFPLTVTSAQKNPTAFYLCATRNPRAADEKLFFGSGTQLSVL.

The rearrangement joins TRBV19 to TRBJ1-1; TRBD1 agrees at 9 bases. CDR3 length: 17 amino acids. The germline CDR1 and CDR2 sequences are LNHDA and SQIVND (reference sequence). The trim removed 4 bases at V and 1 base at J, leaving 10 bases unmatched. Here the CDR3 DNA reads TGTGCCAGTAGTACCCTTCGGGGACAGGGCGGGAACACTGAAGCTTTCTTT. Translated: CASSTLRGQGGNTEAFF.

This clone has only one observation. The chain recombines TRBV6-6 with TRBJ1-1; D is unclear. V lost 5 bases to trimming and J lost 3 bases, with 7 bases between them. Germline loops: CDR1 MNHNY, CDR2 SVGAGI (reference sequence). CDR3 length: 12 residues. The CDR3: CASSRRDTEAFF. The CDR3 bases are TGTGCCAGCAGTCGGAGGGACACTGAAGCTTTCTTT.

CDR3 nucleotide sequence: TGCGCCAGCAGCCAAGAACGACCCGGGACTAGCGGGAGGGGGGGCCCAGATACGCAGTATTTT. Its translation is CASSQERPGTSGRGGPDTQYF. This chain uses TRBV4-1 with TRBJ2-3; 16 bases align to TRBD2. Germline CDR1 and CDR2: MGHRA and YSYEKL. V shed 0 bases, J shed 4 bases, and the junction held 13 bases outside the gene matches. The CDR3 spans 21 residues.

This chain uses TRBV11-3 with TRBJ2-1; D uncertain. The germline V gene has CDR1 SGHNT and CDR2 YENEEA. The germline V and J ends were trimmed by 1 base and 8 bases, with 18 bases remaining between them. The CDR3 runs to 16 residues. DNA for the CDR3: TGTGCCAGCAGCTTAGGGGGTGGAGAGTTTAGGGATGAGCAGTTCTTC. Its protein product is CASSLGGGEFRDEQFF.

This sequence joins TRBV6-5 and TRBJ1-1; D perhaps matches TRBD1 (5 bases). The CDR3 is made up of 15 amino acids. Germline V gene lookup returns CDR1 MNHEY and CDR2 SVGAGI. V was trimmed by 6 bases and J by 4 bases, leaving 18 bases between them. The CDR3 reads CASSPDWGEGTEAFF. The CDR3 nucleotides read TGTGCCAGCAGCCCCGATTGGGGCGAGGGCACTGAAGCTTTCTTT.

The V gene is TRBV5-1, the J gene TRBJ2-7; TRBD2 aligns across 11 bases. This CDR3 is built from 15 residues. Unmatched junction bases numbered 3, after V lost 1 base and J lost 3 bases. CDR1 is SGHRS, CDR2 YFSETQ, per germline. CDR3 in DNA: TGCGCCAGCAGCTTGACTAGCGGGAGTTTCTACGAGCAGTACTTC. This translates into CASSLTSGSFYEQYF.

V and J are TRBV28 and TRBJ2-5, with no clear D. The CDR3 runs 13 residues. CDR1 is MDHEN and CDR2 is SYDVKM in the germline V gene. With 4 bases removed from V and 2 bases from J, the gap between germline ends came to 8 bases. CDR3 nucleotides: TGTGCCAGCAGTTGGGGTCAGCAAGAGACCCAGTACTTC. It is translated as CASSWGQQETQYF.

This clone was observed a single time. The chain joins TRBV7-2 to TRBJ1-2, with TRBD1 matching over 7 bases. The length of the CDR3 is 15 residues. The junction had 3 bases not matched to a gene; V was cut back by 2 bases and J by 0 bases. In germline, CDR1 is SGHTA, CDR2 FQGNSA. The CDR3 DNA follows: TGTGCCAGCAGCTTATCTGGGACAGCTAACTATGGCTACACCTTC. Its translation is CASSLSGTANYGYTF.

The chain carries TRBV30 and TRBJ1-6; D possibly corresponds to TRBD1 (5 bases). The length of the CDR3 is 16 residues. Germline V CDR1 and CDR2: GTSNPN, SVGIG (reference sequence). V was cut by 3 bases and J by 7 bases, with 19 bases left in between. DNA of the CDR3: TGTGCCTGGAGGCCTTCCTCACAGGTATACAATTCACCCCTCCACTTT. Its translation is CAWRPSSQVYNSPLHF.

V is TRBV10-3 and J is TRBJ2-7; 7 positions match TRBD2. Trimming cost V 8 bases and J 6 bases; bases outside gene matches: 19. Germline CDR1 is ENHRY and CDR2 is SYGVKD. This CDR3 spans 16 amino acids. As DNA, the CDR3 is TGTGCCATCGCCCCAACTAGCGACCAACACGCTAGCGAGCAGTACTTC. It specifies CAIAPTSDQHASEQYF.

V is TRBV10-1 and J is TRBJ1-1, with D maybe TRBD1 (5 bases). Germline values: CDR1 WNHNN, CDR2 SYGVQD (reference sequence). The ends were cut back, 4 bases at V and 5 bases at J, with 11 bases in the middle. The CDR3 totals 13 residues. The CDR3 coding sequence is TGCGCCAGCAGTGTTTCGCGGGGGACTGAAGCTTTCTTT. Translating it yields CASSVSRGTEAFF.

This rearrangement joins TRBV6-6 to TRBJ2-1, with 8 bases identical to TRBD2. V lost 2 bases to trimming and J lost 3 bases; unmatched junction nucleotides: 3. Germline V gene lookup returns CDR1 MNHNY and CDR2 SVGAGI (reference sequence). This CDR3 has 15 amino acids. CDR3 amino acids: CASSYGAGVYNEQFF. The CDR3, as DNA: TGTGCCAGCAGTTACGGAGCGGGAGTCTACAATGAGCAGTTCTTC.

The V call is TRBV30, the J call TRBJ2-1; no reliable D call. Trimming cost V 2 bases and J 0 bases, with 14 bases left between them. The germline CDR1 and CDR2 sequences are GTSNPN and SVGIG (reference sequence). This CDR3 has 16 residues. CDR3 protein: CAWSSLWGFSYNEQFF. The CDR3 nucleotides read TGTGCCTGGAGTAGCTTATGGGGATTCTCCTACAATGAGCAGTTCTTC.